These T cell receptor beta chains were read from a single sample in a study of cytomegalovirus exposure and HLA in healthy donors. Only in-frame clones appear in the TCRdb table, and some are missing; sequencing was by immunoSEQ multiplex PCR. The sample includes about 110,000 clones, around three quarters of them seen just once. Input material: PBMCs. These receptors came from a woman aged 18-30 years in good health and CMV-seropositive. CDR3s include the opening cysteine and the closing phenylalanine or tryptophan. A D gene is named only where the DNA matches it firmly. Clone sizes are given selectively: once, few, many, or a class where the clone is expanded.

CDR3 DNA	CDR3 protein	D gene	V gene	J gene	clone size
TGTGCCAGCTCAATGGACAGGGAGGGGTACGAGCAGTACTTC	CASSMDREGYEQYF	NA	TRBV18	TRBJ2-7	NA
TGTGCCAGCAGCTTAGCGACACCCCGACAGGGAAGAGTGTTTTTT	CASSLATPRQGRVFF	TRBD1	TRBV7-9	TRBJ2-2	NA
TGTGCCAGTAGTATCGCAGGGGGTTTATTTCAGCCCCAGCATTTT	CASSIAGGLFQPQHF	TRBD1	TRBV19	TRBJ1-5	NA
TGCGCCAGCAGCTTGGAGGACTACACTGAAGCTTTCTTT	CASSLEDYTEAFF	NA	TRBV5-1	TRBJ1-1	NA
TGCGCCAGCAGCTGGACAGGGGGTGAAAAACTGTTTTTT	CASSWTGGEKLFF	TRBD1	TRBV5-1	TRBJ1-4	NA
TGTGCCAGCAGCAAAATAGGGCAGGGGTGGTACGAGCAGTACTTC	CASSKIGQGWYEQYF	NA	TRBV21-1	TRBJ2-7	NA
TGTGCCAGCTCAACCGGGACAGGGACGGGGGCAAAGCAGCCCCAGCATTTT	CASSTGTGTGAKQPQHF	TRBD1	TRBV18	TRBJ1-5	NA
TGTGCCAGCAGCTTAGGTCGGGGGGGTCCCTACGAGCAGTACTTC	CASSLGRGGPYEQYF	TRBD2	TRBV7-6	TRBJ2-7	NA
TGTGCCAGCAGTGCCCGGGGGACTATTAACATTCAGTACTTC	CASSARGTINIQYF	TRBD2	TRBV25-1	TRBJ2-4	once
TGTGCCAGCAGTCAGGGAGGGAGCAATCAGCCCCAGCATTTT	CASSQGGSNQPQHF	NA	TRBV7-9	TRBJ1-5	NA
TGCGCCAGCAGCTGGACAGGGCAGGAGCAGTACTTC	CASSWTGQEQYF	TRBD1	TRBV5-1	TRBJ2-7	NA
TGTGCCAGCAGTTTAGGGCACGGGGGAACTGAAGCTTTCTTT	CASSLGHGGTEAFF	NA	TRBV27	TRBJ1-1	NA
TGTGCCAGCAGTGAAATAGCGGGAGGGTTCTACGAGCAGTACTTC	CASSEIAGGFYEQYF	TRBD2	TRBV2	TRBJ2-7	NA
TGTGCCAGCAGCTCTAGGGGTCTCCGGCGGGAGCTCTCCTACAATGAGCAGTTCTTC	CASSSRGLRRELSYNEQFF	TRBD2	TRBV5-8	TRBJ2-1	NA
TGTGCCAGCGAGAAAGCCGGCGGGGGGGCCTACGAGCAGTACTTC	CASEKAGGGAYEQYF	TRBD2	TRBV6-6	TRBJ2-7	NA
TGTGCCAGCAGCTCCGGACAGCACTCCCGCACAGATACGCAGTATTTT	CASSSGQHSRTDTQYF	NA	TRBV6-6	TRBJ2-3	once
TGTGCCAGCAGCCTACAAACGGACTGGACCCTAGAGACCCAGTACTTC	CASSLQTDWTLETQYF	NA	TRBV5-6	TRBJ2-5	NA
TGTGCCGTAAGGGACAGGGGGCGTGCTAACTATGGCTACACCTTC	CAVRDRGRANYGYTF	TRBD1	TRBV19	TRBJ1-2	NA
TGTGCCAGCAGCTTAACCTCGGGCAGGGTCCCCTACGAGCAGTACTTC	CASSLTSGRVPYEQYF	NA	TRBV7-6	TRBJ2-7	NA
TGTGCCAGCAGTTACCCTAGGACAGGCTCTGGAAACACCATATATTTT	CASSYPRTGSGNTIYF	TRBD1	TRBV6-6	TRBJ1-3	once
TGTGCCAGCAGTTCCGGGAGCTTAAAGGGCGCCTACAATGAGCAGTTCTTC	CASSSGSLKGAYNEQFF	NA	TRBV28	TRBJ2-1	NA
TGTGCCAGCTCACCGTCCCCAAGCGGCTACACCTTC	CASSPSPSGYTF	NA	TRBV18	TRBJ1-2	NA
TGCGCCAGCAGCTTGGGGACTAGCGGGACAGATACGCAGTATTTT	CASSLGTSGTDTQYF	TRBD2	TRBV5-1	TRBJ2-3	once
TGCGCCAGCAGCCGAGGCGGGGACCAAGAGACCCAGTACTTC	CASSRGGDQETQYF	NA	TRBV10-1	TRBJ2-5	once
TGTGCTAGTGGTTCCGGAGGCGGTACGCAGTATTTT	CASGSGGGTQYF	NA	TRBV12-5	TRBJ2-3	NA
TGTGCCAGCGCAGGACAGGATGAAAAACTGTTTTTT	CASAGQDEKLFF	TRBD1	TRBV6-1	TRBJ1-4	NA
TGTGCCTCCGGTTTTAACACCGGGGAGCTGTTTTTT	CASGFNTGELFF	NA	TRBV10-3	TRBJ2-2	NA
TGTGCCAGCAGCCCGGGACTAGGAGATACGCAGTATTTT	CASSPGLGDTQYF	TRBD2	TRBV5-4	TRBJ2-3	NA
TGTGCCAGCAGCCAAGATTGGGGGGGTTCGGTTCAGCCCCAGCATTTT	CASSQDWGGSVQPQHF	NA	TRBV4-2	TRBJ1-5	NA
TGTGCCAGCTTAGCGGGAGTGGGCAATGAGCAGTTCTTC	CASLAGVGNEQFF	TRBD2	TRBV25-1	TRBJ2-1	NA
TGCGCCAGCAGCCAAGACAGAGGGTTAGATACGCAGTATTTT	CASSQDRGLDTQYF	NA	TRBV4-1	TRBJ2-3	NA
TGTGCCAGCAGCTCTGGAAGGGGACTAGCGATGGCCGGGGAGCTGTTTTTT	CASSSGRGLAMAGELFF	TRBD2	TRBV7-8	TRBJ2-2	once
TGTGCCAGCAGTGTCCAGGGTCCCTACGAGCAGTACTTC	CASSVQGPYEQYF	NA	TRBV25-1	TRBJ2-7	NA
TGTGCCAGCAGTAACCACATGAACACTGAAGCTTTCTTT	CASSNHMNTEAFF	NA	TRBV6-5	TRBJ1-1	few
TGTGCCAGCAGTACCGGGACAGGGGGTAAAAAACTGTTTTTT	CASSTGTGGKKLFF	TRBD1	TRBV27	TRBJ1-4	few
TGTGCCAGTAGTATAGGCCCCGGGGAGCGCTACACCTTC	CASSIGPGERYTF	NA	TRBV19	TRBJ1-2	once
TGTGCCAGCATCGGGACTAGCTTACTCAATGAGCAGTTCTTC	CASIGTSLLNEQFF	TRBD2	TRBV28	TRBJ2-1	NA
TGTGCCACCAGCAGTGTCCCGATGACAGGGGTCGAGCAGTACTTC	CATSSVPMTGVEQYF	TRBD1	TRBV15	TRBJ2-7	NA
TGTGCCAGCAGCTTGGCGGGACAGAACACTGAAGCTTTCTTT	CASSLAGQNTEAFF	NA	TRBV5-8	TRBJ1-1	NA
TGTGCCACCAGAACAGGGGTTGGAAACACCATATATTTT	CATRTGVGNTIYF	TRBD1	TRBV15	TRBJ1-3	few
TGTGCCAGCACGGGGACAGGGGGAGGTGAAGCTTTCTTT	CASTGTGGGEAFF	TRBD1	TRBV2	TRBJ1-1	once
TGTGCCAGTAGTATTACAGACGGCCGGTATGGCTACACCTTC	CASSITDGRYGYTF	NA	TRBV19	TRBJ1-2	NA
TGTGCCACCGCGCGGGGAAGGTCGGAGACCCAGTACTTC	CATARGRSETQYF	NA	TRBV2	TRBJ2-5	once
TGTGCCAGCAGCTCCGGCCCCCTAGCGGGAGGGCCACTTGGGGAGACCCAGTACTTC	CASSSGPLAGGPLGETQYF	TRBD2	TRBV7-8	TRBJ2-5	NA
TGTGCCAGCAGCAAAGAGGCAGAGGACACTGAAGCTTTCTTT	CASSKEAEDTEAFF	NA	TRBV21-1	TRBJ1-1	NA
TGTGCCAGCAGTCTAATGGACAGGTATTTAAGGGGTACTCAGCCCCAGCATTTT	CASSLMDRYLRGTQPQHF	TRBD1	TRBV28	TRBJ1-5	NA
TGTGCCAGCAGTCCTCCCTTCGCGGGAGGAGGGGAGACCCAGTACTTC	CASSPPFAGGGETQYF	TRBD2	TRBV28	TRBJ2-5	NA
TGTGCCAGCACCCTCCTGGACAGGGACAATCAGCCCCAGCATTTT	CASTLLDRDNQPQHF	TRBD1	TRBV28	TRBJ1-5	NA
TGCGCCAGCAGCCATAAGACAGGTCCAAACGAGCAGTACTTC	CASSHKTGPNEQYF	NA	TRBV4-1	TRBJ2-7	NA
TGTGCCAGCAGTTCCTGGGGCGGACAAGAGACCCAGTACTTC	CASSSWGGQETQYF	NA	TRBV27	TRBJ2-5	NA
TGTGCCAGCAGCGGTACGATTGAGCGGGGGTCTGGAAACACCATATATTTT	CASSGTIERGSGNTIYF	NA	TRBV9	TRBJ1-3	NA
TGTGCCAGCAGCGTACAGGGTTCTGGGGCCAACGTCCTGACTTTC	CASSVQGSGANVLTF	NA	TRBV9	TRBJ2-6	NA
TGTGCCAGCAGTCTATACCACAGGGGGCAGGCCACCGGGGAGCTGTTTTTT	CASSLYHRGQATGELFF	TRBD1	TRBV28	TRBJ2-2	NA
TGTGCCAGCAGCGTAGCTTTGGGCAGGGACTACTCTGGGGCCAACGTCCTGACTTTC	CASSVALGRDYSGANVLTF	TRBD2	TRBV9	TRBJ2-6	NA
TGTGCCAGCAGCTTAGTTTTCCAAGATACGCAGTATTTT	CASSLVFQDTQYF	NA	TRBV7-9	TRBJ2-3	NA
TGTGCCAGCAGTACCCGGGAGAGCGGTAAAGGTGAGCAGTTCTTC	CASSTRESGKGEQFF	NA	TRBV28	TRBJ2-1	NA
TGTGCCAGCAGTTACTCGGGGAGCTCCTATAATTCACCCCTCCACTTT	CASSYSGSSYNSPLHF	NA	TRBV6-5	TRBJ1-6	NA
TGTGCCAGCAGTTTCCTGGGACTAGCGGGAGGGCCGTCCTACGAGCAGTACTTC	CASSFLGLAGGPSYEQYF	TRBD2	TRBV27	TRBJ2-7	NA
TGCGCCAGCAGCTTGGGTACCTACGGAGGTCCCCTCAATGAGCAGTTCTTC	CASSLGTYGGPLNEQFF	NA	TRBV5-1	TRBJ2-1	NA
TGCGCCAGCAGCCAAGTAGTAGTCGAGGAGCAGTACTTC	CASSQVVVEEQYF	NA	TRBV4-1	TRBJ2-7	NA